Following are 15 T cell receptor beta chains from one sample sequenced in a study of shared clonotypes between healthy human individuals. Produced via immunoSEQ multiplex PCR; TCRdb's table is partial and in-frame only. The repertoire holds roughly 1,000,000 clones, with approximately 80% as singletons. The sequenced material came from memory CD4+ T cells from PBMCs. The subset was: CD45RA-negative fraction. The receptors come from a young man in good health. Some clones in this sample may be carry-over from other donors' samples.

The CDR3 is CASSAGTSNNEKLFF. The CDR3 DNA sequence: TGTGCCAGCAGTGCCGGGACGTCAAATAATGAAAAACTGTTTTTT. The chain links TRBV27 to TRBJ1-4, with TRBD1 as a possible D gene (5 bases). Trimming left V 5 bases short and J 4 bases short, with 14 bases between. Germline V lookup: CDR1 MNHEY, CDR2 SMNVEV (reference sequence). This CDR3 is 15 amino acids long.

There are many counts of this clone. Other DNA sequences from this sample encode an identical CDR3 as well. The chain employs TRBV10-3 and TRBJ2-1; D possibly corresponds to TRBD1 (5 bases). The germline V gene encodes CDR1 ENHRY and CDR2 SYGVKD. The V end lost 4 bases, the J end lost 4 bases, and 8 bases lay between the germline ends. This CDR3 region has 13 residues. This CDR3 reads CAISGAGYNEQFF. CDR3 in DNA: TGTGCCATCAGTGGGGCAGGGTACAATGAGCAGTTCTTC.

This chain links TRBV9 with TRBJ2-1; perhaps TRBD2 as D (5 bases). Trimming pared 1 base from V and 3 bases from J, leaving 11 bases between. The CDR3 covers 15 residues. Per germline, CDR1 SGDLS and CDR2 YYNGEE. CDR3 in DNA: TGTGCCAGCAGCGTATCGGGGAACGACTACAATGAGCAGTTCTTC. Translation: CASSVSGNDYNEQFF.

The V gene is TRBV7-8, the J gene TRBJ2-7, with D possibly matching TRBD2 (6 bases). With 4 bases removed from V and 0 bases from J, the gap between germline ends came to 13 bases. The germline gives CDR1 SGHVS, CDR2 FQNEAQ. The CDR3 has 15 amino acids. CDR3 sequence: CASSSPGLSSYEQYF. CDR3 nucleotides: TGTGCCAGCAGCTCTCCGGGACTGAGCTCCTACGAGCAGTACTTC. Complete variable domain (other parts from reference TRBV7-8 and TRBJ2-7): GAGVSQSPRYKVAKRGQDVALRCDPISGHVSLFWYQQALGQGPEFLTYFQNEAQLDKSGLPSDRFFAERPEGSVSTLKIQRTQQEDSAVYLCASSSPGLSSYEQYFGPGTRLTVT.

The chain uses TRBV10-3 and TRBJ2-1; D is perhaps TRBD1 (6 bases). Trimming removed 0 bases at V and 1 base at J, with 22 bases between. The V gene's germline CDR1 is ENHRY and CDR2 SYGVKD. The CDR3 loop spans 20 amino acids. This CDR3 reads CAISESKGRGTVSSYNEQFF. CDR3 bases: TGTGCCATCAGTGAGTCGAAGGGTAGGGGGACGGTTAGTTCCTACAATGAGCAGTTCTTC.

The rearrangement uses TRBV7-2 and TRBJ2-3, with D maybe TRBD1 (5 bases). This CDR3 comprises 14 residues. Trimming stripped 5 bases from V and 5 bases from J, with 14 bases between. Per germline, CDR1 SGHTA and CDR2 FQGNSA. The CDR3 here is CASSPLGAVDTQYF. CDR3 bases: TGTGCCAGCAGCCCCCTTGGGGCGGTAGATACGCAGTATTTT.

The rearrangement joins TRBV19 to TRBJ2-2; D is unresolved. This CDR3 region has 16 residues. Germline V gives CDR1 LNHDA, CDR2 SQIVND (reference sequence). Trimming left V 1 base short and J 5 bases short, with 14 bases between. CDR3 sequence (DNA): TGTGCCAGTAGTATAGTAAGGGTGGCACGGACCGGGGAGCTGTTTTTT. This encodes CASSIVRVARTGELFF.

As to this clone: An end of the junction does not agree with germline; a read error may underlie this. Other DNA sequences of this sample code for an identical CDR3. The J gene is TRBJ1-5, the V gene TRBV28, with unresolved D. CDR3 length equals 16 residues. From germline, CDR1 is MDHEN and CDR2 SYDVKM. CDR3: CASSVNWMDGSQPQHF. The CDR3 DNA reads TGTGCTAGCAGTGTGAATTGGATGGATGGTAGTCAGCCCCAGCATTTT.

The J gene is TRBJ2-2, the V gene TRBV19; no firm D call. Trimming removed 6 bases at V and 2 bases at J, with 13 bases between. The CDR3 has 15 residues. The V gene's germline CDR1 is LNHDA and CDR2 SQIVND (reference sequence). The CDR3 DNA reads as TGTGCCAGTAGCCATTTGCAGGTTAACACCGGGGAGCTGTTTTTT. As protein: CASSHLQVNTGELFF.

The V call is TRBV5-1, the J call TRBJ2-7, with TRBD1 matching over 7 bases. This CDR3 region has 14 residues. Germline V lookup: CDR1 SGHRS, CDR2 YFSETQ. Germline trimming cut 2 bases from V and 6 bases from J; bases unmatched to any gene: 8. DNA of the CDR3: TGCGCCAGCAGCTTTGGGGGACAGCCCGGCGAGCAGTACTTC. Its translation is CASSFGGQPGEQYF. Together with reference TRBV5-1 and TRBJ2-7, the CDR3 gives the full variable domain: KAGVTQTPRYLIKTRGQQVTLSCSPISGHRSVSWYQQTPGQGLQFLFEYFSETQRNKGNFPGRFSGRQFSNSRSEMNVSTLELGDSALYLCASSFGGQPGEQYFGPGTRLTVT.

The CDR3 spells CASSQNLYGYTF. The CDR3, as DNA: TGTGCCAGCAGCCAGAACCTCTATGGCTACACCTTC. V and J are TRBV16 and TRBJ1-2; D not resolved. There are 12 residues in the CDR3. CDR1 is KGHSY and CDR2 is FQNENV in the germline V gene. V lost 3 bases, J lost 4 bases, and 6 bases lay in between.

The gene calls are TRBV10-1 and TRBJ2-5; 10 positions match TRBD2. The CDR3 has 15 residues. The germline V gene encodes CDR1 WNHNN and CDR2 SYGVQD (reference sequence). Trimming took 5 bases from V and 2 from J; bases not matched to a gene: 5. CDR3 residues: CASSSGLAPQETQYF. The CDR3, as DNA: TGCGCCAGCAGTTCGGGACTAGCGCCTCAAGAGACCCAGTACTTC.

This rearrangement joins TRBV2 to TRBJ2-1, with 15 bases lining up with TRBD2. The germline gives CDR1 SNHLY, CDR2 FYNNEI. This CDR3 is 15 amino acids long. V was clipped by 6 bases and J by 10 bases; unmatched bases: 7. Written as DNA, the CDR3 is TGTGCCAGCAGGGAACGGACTAGCGGGAGGGTCGAGCAGTTCTTC. As protein: CASRERTSGRVEQFF.

This rearrangement joins TRBV28 to TRBJ2-7; perhaps D is TRBD1 or TRBD2 (5 bases each). Looked up from germline, CDR1 is MDHEN and CDR2 is SYDVKM. The CDR3 is 15 amino acids. CDR3 in DNA: TGTGCGGCAGCGCCTTGGGACCAGAGCTCCTACGAGCAGTACTTC. Translation gives CAAAPWDQSSYEQYF.

This sequence joins TRBV6-5 and TRBJ2-6; D might be TRBD1 (5 bases). In germline, CDR1 is MNHEY, CDR2 SVGAGI. The ends were cut back, 7 bases at V and 0 bases at J, with 10 bases in the middle. The length of the CDR3 is 15 residues. The chain's CDR3 is CASKRQFSGANVLTF. As DNA, the CDR3 is TGTGCCAGCAAGCGACAGTTCTCTGGGGCCAACGTCCTGACTTTC.